This TCR beta chain was sequenced in a study of blood T cell repertoires in COVID-19. The overall study: Donors in the United States, Italy and Spain gave samples during acute or convalescent COVID-19. T cells, B-cell-depleted T cells, or PBMCs supplied cDNA or gDNA.

Study processing details: Reference gene primer amplification gave estimated nucleated cell counts. Some clones are missing from TCRdb's copy, which holds only in-frame ones; the method was immunoSEQ multiplex PCR. V and J calls and clone size come straight from that table; D and trimming were deduced from the DNA. This table holds 110,000 or so clones, around 90% found once. This clone showed up just once. This clonotype was obtained from a human donor in a cohort sampled during active COVID-19. Sequencing was performed on peripheral blood.

CDR3 region: CASSLTGMNQPQHF. The CDR3 bases are TGTGCCAGCAGCCTCACAGGGATGAACCAGCCCCAGCATTTT. V is TRBV3-1 (or the pseudogene TRBV3-2) and J is TRBJ1-5; D is possibly TRBD1 (6 bases). This CDR3 region has 14 residues. From germline, CDR1 is LGHDT and CDR2 YNNKEL (reference sequence). V shed 4 bases and J shed 7 bases, with 14 bases lying between them.